These 17 T cell receptor beta chains were all obtained from the same sample, sequenced in a study of post-analysis software for immune sequencing data. Study observations and caveats: Controls showed lower frequencies than patients for 4 or 5 TRBV segments, and TRBV5-6, TRBV5-1 and TRBV20-1 were among these.

Unique molecular identifiers featured in each of the TCR beta cDNA libraries. TCRdb redid the calling of the PCR reads with MiXCR, one entry per CDR3 protein. The sample comprises hundreds of thousands of distinct CDR3 sequences, less than 45% of which are singletons, and around an eighth rests with the top ten. Antigens for these TCRs are unknown. Sequenced: blood. The origin of the receptors is a girl aged 5-17 years with multiple sclerosis.

This clonotype showed up just a few times. The chain couples TRBV25-1 to TRBJ1-1, with a tentative D call TRBD1 (6 bases). V shed 4 bases and J shed 2 bases, with 8 bases lying between them. Germline CDR1 is MGHDK and CDR2 is SYGVNS. The CDR3 spans 13 residues. The CDR3 DNA reads TGTGCCAGCAGTGCCGGGACAAACACTGAAGCTTTCTTT. Translation gives CASSAGTNTEAFF.

J is TRBJ1-1 and V is TRBV28; D is undetermined. V lost 2 bases and J lost 10, with 20 bases in between. This CDR3 comprises 15 residues. Germline values: CDR1 MDHEN, CDR2 SYDVKM. As DNA, the CDR3 is TGTGCCAGCAGTTTAAGTGGTTTCGGTTATTTAGTAGCTTTCTTT. Translating gives CASSLSGFGYLVAFF.

J is TRBJ2-2 and V is TRBV7-3; weak D call: TRBD2 (5 bases). Germline V gives CDR1 SGHTA, CDR2 FQGTGA. The CDR3 length is 12 residues. With 5 bases removed from V and 7 bases from J, the gap between germline ends came to 8 bases. The CDR3 reads CASSPTSGELFF. The CDR3 DNA follows: TGTGCCAGCAGCCCCACTAGCGGGGAGCTGTTTTTT.

As concerns this clonotype: Germline is not matched at one junction end, which may reflect a read error. The chain uses TRBV29-1 and TRBJ1-1; no firm D call. From germline, CDR1 is SQVTM and CDR2 ANQGSEA. The CDR3 is 11 amino acids. CDR3 region: CSVEAGWEAFF. CDR3 coding DNA: TGCAGCGTCGAAGCCGGGTGGGAAGCTTTCTTT.

The V and J genes are TRBV7-2 and TRBJ2-7; D could derive from TRBD1 or TRBD2 (5 bases each). Per germline, CDR1 SGHTA and CDR2 FQGNSA. The CDR3 covers 15 residues. The V end lost 5 bases, the J end lost 3 bases, and 17 bases lay between the germline ends. For the CDR3, the DNA is TGTGCCAGCAGCCCCTCTTGGGGGACCAGCTACGAGCAGTACTTC. Translated: CASSPSWGTSYEQYF.

The V call is TRBV20-1, the J call TRBJ1-5; D unresolved. From germline, CDR1 is DFQATT and CDR2 SNEGSKA (reference sequence). Trimming took off 4 bases at V and 4 bases at J, with 8 bases between the two ends. This CDR3 has 12 amino acids. CDR3 amino acids: CSATQYNQPQHF. In nucleotides, the CDR3 is TGCAGTGCTACACAGTATAATCAGCCCCAGCATTTT.

The rearrangement uses TRBV6-2 or TRBV6-3 and TRBJ1-2, with D maybe TRBD1 (5 bases). V was shortened by 2 bases and J by 2 bases, with 18 bases between the two germline ends. Per germline, CDR1 MNHEY and CDR2 SVGEGT. The CDR3 runs to 17 residues. The CDR3 DNA reads TGTGCCAGCAGTTACCCAACCCGGGGACGGGAAAACTATGGCTACACCTTC. Translation: CASSYPTRGRENYGYTF.

The rearrangement joins TRBV5-1 to TRBJ2-5; TRBD2 is a possible D gene (5 bases). The J call may be faulty, since TRBJ2-7 better matches the DNA end. Germline V gives CDR1 SGHRS, CDR2 YFSETQ. This CDR3 is built from 15 residues. The CDR3 region is CASSWIRGDGYEQYF. CDR3 nucleotide sequence: TGCGCCAGCAGCTGGATTCGGGGAGATGGCTACGAGCAGTACTTC.

J is TRBJ2-7 and V is TRBV4-3; D unclear. Looked up from germline, CDR1 is LGHNA and CDR2 is YSLEER. The CDR3 contains 13 residues. Trimming took 1 base from V and 7 from J, leaving 11 bases between them. Here the CDR3 DNA reads TGCGCCAGCAGCCAAGCGACTTGGAATGAGCAGTACTTC. Protein: CASSQATWNEQYF.

The rearrangement joins TRBV4-1 to TRBJ1-5; D not certain. The CDR3 loop spans 16 amino acids. Trimming took off 2 bases at V and 5 bases at J, with 16 bases between the two ends. The germline V gene encodes CDR1 MGHRA and CDR2 YSYEKL. The CDR3 protein is CASSQTALGLHQPQHF. In nucleotides, the CDR3 is TGCGCCAGCAGCCAAACAGCGCTAGGGTTGCATCAGCCCCAGCATTTT.

The chain uses TRBV3-1 and TRBJ1-2; 8 nucleotides line up with TRBD1. The germline V gene has CDR1 LGHDT and CDR2 YNNKEL (reference sequence). The CDR3 loop spans 14 amino acids. Unmatched junction bases numbered 4, after V lost 0 bases and J lost 7 bases. The CDR3 nucleotides read TGTGCCAGCAGCCAAGAGACAGGGGCGGGTGGCTACACCTTC. Residues: CASSQETGAGGYTF. Together with reference TRBV3-1 and TRBJ1-2, the CDR3 gives the full variable domain: DTAVSQTPKYLVTQMGNDKSIKCEQNLGHDTMYWYKQDSKKFLKIMFSYNNKELIINETVPNRFSPKSPDKAHLNLHINSLELGDSAVYFCASSQETGAGGYTFGSGTRLTVV.

The chain combines TRBV6-2 or TRBV6-3 with TRBJ2-4, with 9 bases aligning to TRBD1. The ends lost 5 bases at V and 13 bases at J; junction bases unmatched: 15. Germline loops: CDR1 MNHEY, CDR2 SVGEGT. The CDR3 totals 15 residues. CDR3 protein: CASSRPGTGQSEQYF. DNA of the CDR3: TGTGCCAGCAGTCGACCCGGGACAGGGCAGAGTGAGCAGTACTTC.

J is TRBJ2-7 and V is TRBV7-2, with D possibly TRBD2 on 5 matching bases. The V gene's germline CDR1 is SGHTA and CDR2 FQGNSA. This CDR3 has 15 residues. The germline V and J ends were trimmed by 0 bases and 1 base, with 10 bases remaining between them. The CDR3 nucleotides read TGTGCCAGCAGCTTAGCGTACGGCGGGTCCTACGAGCAGTACTTC. It translates to CASSLAYGGSYEQYF.

The chain uses TRBV4-2 and TRBJ1-2, with D unresolved. The CDR3 loop spans 12 amino acids. V lost 1 base, J lost 7 bases, and 7 bases lay in between. Germline lookup yields CDR1 LGHNA and CDR2 YNFKEQ. The CDR3 reads CASSQVKGGYTF. The CDR3 DNA reads TGTGCCAGCAGCCAAGTAAAGGGTGGCTACACCTTC.

This clonotype was recorded once. This sequence joins TRBV4-1 and TRBJ2-1; D may be TRBD2 (6 bases). The CDR3 is made up of 17 amino acids. V was pared by 1 base and J by 1 base, with 14 bases between. CDR1 is MGHRA and CDR2 is YSYEKL in the germline V gene. DNA of the CDR3: TGCGCCAGCAGCCAAGCTACCGGGAGAAGTTCCTACAATGAGCAGTTCTTC. Its translation: CASSQATGRSSYNEQFF.

The table lists this clonotype with many counts. This chain uses TRBV5-1 with TRBJ1-5, with TRBD1 matching 7 bases. From germline, CDR1 is SGHRS and CDR2 YFSETQ. The V and J ends lost 4 bases and 2 bases, in that order; junction bases with no gene match: 6. The CDR3 is 15 residues long. This CDR3 is CASSPEGAGNQPQHF. In DNA, the CDR3 is TGCGCCAGCAGCCCGGAGGGGGCAGGCAATCAGCCCCAGCATTTT.

A note on this clonotype: A junction boundary mismatches the germline segment, possibly from a read error. The V call is TRBV18, the J call TRBJ2-1, with TRBD2 matching over 9 bases. The DNA end favors TRBJ2-7, so the J call may be wrong. The CDR3 sequence is 16 residues long. Germline V gene data show CDR1 as KGHSH and CDR2 as LQKENI. The chain's CDR3 is CASSPRNSGSPHEQYF. The CDR3 DNA follows: TGTGCTAGCTCACCCCGAAATAGCGGGAGTCCCCACGAGCAGTACTTC.